Listed here are 13 T cell receptor beta chains from one sample, sequenced in a study of vaccination effects on CD4 cells after COVID-19. Sequencing was performed with immunoSEQ multiplex PCR; in TCRdb, only in-frame clones are kept and a portion is missing. The repertoire holds under 35,000 clones, with 65% to 75% as singletons. With the ViraFEST assay, the study expanded antigen-specific CD4+ T cells using viral peptide pools, then sequenced them. A roughly 11-day culture period preceded the isolation of CD4+ T cells. This person caught SARS-CoV-2 sometime from March to December 2020, and PCR testing confirmed the infection. These receptors are not linked to any known antigen. This material consisted of CD4+ T cells from PBMCs cultured with a peptide pool, taken before COVID-19 vaccination. The receptors here all came from a human donor who had a prior SARS-CoV-2 infection.

J is TRBJ2-1 and V is TRBV3-1 (or the pseudogene TRBV3-2), with 10 bases aligning to TRBD2. Trimming at V came to 1 base and at J to 15 bases, leaving 9 bases not matched to a gene. CDR3 size: 14 residues. Germline CDR1 and CDR2: LGHDT and YNNKEL (reference sequence). CDR3 bases: TGTGCCAGCAGCCAAGTGGCTGCTAGCGGGAGACGGTTCTTC. Amino acid sequence: CASSQVAASGRRFF.

This clone was picked up a small number of times. This chain connects TRBV7-9 to TRBJ1-1; 8 bases fit TRBD1. This CDR3 is built from 13 residues. Unmatched junction bases numbered 3, after V lost 5 bases and J lost 4 bases. Germline V gives CDR1 SEHNR, CDR2 FQNEAQ (reference sequence). The CDR3 sequence: CASSITGGTEAFF. The CDR3 region has the DNA TGTGCCAGCAGCATAACAGGGGGCACTGAAGCTTTCTTT.

This rearrangement joins TRBV2 to TRBJ2-1; 7 bases are shared with TRBD2. After removal of 7 bases from V and 0 bases from J, the junction contained 15 bases not matched to a gene. Germline V gene data show CDR1 as SNHLY and CDR2 as FYNNEI. The CDR3 length is 18 residues. This CDR3 is CASTRLGGSLSSYNEQFF. The CDR3, as DNA: TGTGCCAGCACGCGGCTGGGGGGGTCCCTTAGCTCCTACAATGAGCAGTTCTTC.

The gene calls are TRBV7-9 and TRBJ2-5; the D gene could be TRBD1 or TRBD2 (6 bases each). The CDR3 length is 13 residues. CDR1 is SEHNR, CDR2 FQNEAQ, per germline (reference sequence). V was cut by 2 bases and J by 8 bases, with 12 bases left in between. The CDR3 DNA sequence: TGTGCCAGCAGCTTATCTTCGGGGGCTACCCAGTACTTC. Encoded protein: CASSLSSGATQYF.

This chain links TRBV4-1 with TRBJ2-5; 7 bases match TRBD1. J was trimmed by 6 bases and V by 4 bases; bases with no gene match: 14. The CDR3 runs 16 residues. Per germline, CDR1 MGHRA and CDR2 YSYEKL. DNA for the CDR3: TGCGCCAGCAGCCGCGATATGACAGGGATGTGGCAGACCCAGTACTTC. It translates to CASSRDMTGMWQTQYF.

The CDR3 here is CASSLVLVSYNEQFF. Here the CDR3 DNA reads TGCGCCAGCAGCTTGGTTCTAGTCTCCTACAATGAGCAGTTCTTC. V and J are TRBV5-1 and TRBJ2-1; unclear D gene. The germline V gene encodes CDR1 SGHRS and CDR2 YFSETQ. The CDR3 covers 15 residues. V was shortened by 0 bases and J by 0 bases, with 7 bases between the two germline ends.

Only one count was recorded for this clone. This sequence joins TRBV2 and TRBJ2-7; 8 bases are a match to TRBD1. Germline CDR1 SNHLY, CDR2 FYNNEI. The trim removed 11 bases at V and 1 base at J, leaving 10 bases unmatched. This CDR3 spans 14 amino acids. As DNA, the CDR3 is TGTGCCGGACTCCGGGACAGGCGATCCTACGAGCAGTACTTC. This encodes CAGLRDRRSYEQYF.

This clone was picked up one time. The rearrangement uses TRBV9 and TRBJ1-1; possible D gene TRBD1, 6 bases. V shed 1 base and J shed 4 bases, with 14 bases lying between them. CDR1 is SGDLS, CDR2 YYNGEE, per germline. The CDR3 spans 15 residues. The CDR3: CASSVYGGGTTEAFF. The CDR3 region has the DNA TGTGCCAGCAGCGTATATGGGGGCGGAACCACTGAAGCTTTCTTT. Based on the CDR3 plus reference TRBV9 and TRBJ1-1, the full variable domain is DSGVTQTPKHLITATGQRVTLRCSPRSGDLSVYWYQQSLDQGLQFLIQYYNGEERAKGNILERFSAQQFPDLHSELNLSSLELGDSALYFCASSVYGGGTTEAFFGQGTRLTVV.

This clone has only a few counts. The chain couples TRBV7-9 to TRBJ2-7; 10 bases fit TRBD1. V dropped 2 bases and J dropped 5; count of bases not matched to a gene: 9. This CDR3 contains 16 residues. Germline-derived CDR1 and CDR2 are SEHNR and FQNEAQ (reference sequence). CDR3 nucleotide sequence: TGTGCCAGCAGCTTATCCCCAGACAGGGGGCATCACGAGCAGTACTTC. Protein: CASSLSPDRGHHEQYF.

This rearrangement joins TRBV4-3 to TRBJ1-1; D gene ambiguous. Germline lookup yields CDR1 LGHNA and CDR2 YSLEER. V lost 0 bases and J lost 5, with 13 bases in between. The CDR3 has 15 residues. As DNA, the CDR3 is TGCGCCAGCAGCCAAGATTCGTGGGAAGAGACTGAAGCTTTCTTT. It translates to CASSQDSWEETEAFF.

The chain recombines TRBV2 with TRBJ1-5; D remains ambiguous. This CDR3 is 13 amino acids long. The V gene lost 4 bases and the J gene lost 5 bases, with 9 bases spanning the gap. Germline CDR1 reads SNHLY; CDR2 reads FYNNEI. The CDR3 region has the DNA TGTGCCAGCAGTGCAACGGGAGATCAGCCCCAGCATTTT. Its protein is CASSATGDQPQHF.

The V and J genes are TRBV4-1 and TRBJ2-5; D not certain. Trimming cost V 2 bases and J 4 bases, with 11 bases left between them. Germline V gene data show CDR1 as MGHRA and CDR2 as YSYEKL. This CDR3 spans 14 amino acids. In nucleotides, the CDR3 is TGCGCCAGCAGCCAAATCGCGGCGGTAGAGACCCAGTACTTC. This encodes CASSQIAAVETQYF.

This rearrangement joins TRBV19 to TRBJ1-3; possible D gene TRBD1, 6 bases. V was clipped by 9 bases and J by 0 bases, with 15 bases between them. Looked up from germline, CDR1 is LNHDA and CDR2 is SQIVND (reference sequence). The CDR3 length is 15 residues. CDR3 protein: CASATEQGSGNTIYF. For the CDR3, the DNA is TGTGCCAGCGCCACTGAACAGGGCTCTGGAAACACCATATATTTT.